A single sample is the source of the 11 T cell receptor beta chains below, sequenced in a study of long-term antiretroviral therapy in people with HIV. The libraries were made with immunoSEQ v3.0 at survey level. Clones were sequenced by immunoSEQ multiplex PCR, and TCRdb holds only the in-frame ones, with some missing. The sample comprises some 17,000 clones, approximately 84% of which are singletons, and roughly 14% rests with the top ten. Sample: unsorted PBMCs, taken roughly 14 months before starting antiretroviral therapy. The receptors were sampled from a man aged 25-45 years with HIV.

This chain links TRBV9 with TRBJ1-4; D call uncertain. Trimming stripped 0 bases from V and 8 bases from J, with 14 bases between. This CDR3 contains 15 residues. Germline CDR1 SGDLS, CDR2 YYNGEE. The CDR3 spells CASSVEAAVSEKLFF. The CDR3 DNA is TGTGCCAGCAGCGTAGAGGCAGCGGTGAGCGAAAAACTGTTTTTT.

The gene calls are TRBV6-6 and TRBJ1-2, with TRBD1 as a possible D gene (5 bases). This CDR3 comprises 12 residues. V dropped 6 bases and J dropped 8 bases, with 13 bases sitting between them. Germline CDR1 is MNHNY and CDR2 is SVGAGI (reference sequence). CDR3 in amino acids: CASRPFREGYTF. In nucleotides, the CDR3 is TGTGCCAGCAGGCCGTTCAGGGAAGGCTACACCTTC.

The chain carries TRBV5-1 and TRBJ2-7, with a possible D match to TRBD1 (5 bases). Trimming removed 2 bases from V and 1 base from J, with 13 bases in between. Germline CDR1 and CDR2: SGHRS and YFSETQ. CDR3 length equals 15 residues. The CDR3 sequence is CASSLDSLRSYEQYF. CDR3 nucleotide sequence: TGCGCCAGCAGCTTAGACAGCCTGAGATCCTACGAGCAGTACTTC.

The CDR3 sequence: CASSFSQTGKSYTF. In nucleotides, the CDR3 is TGTGCCAGCAGTTTTAGCCAGACAGGGAAAAGCTACACCTTC. V and J are TRBV27 and TRBJ1-2; 7 bases map to TRBD1. The germline V gene encodes CDR1 MNHEY and CDR2 SMNVEV (reference sequence). The CDR3 contains 14 residues. V lost 3 bases and J lost 9; bases outside the gene matches: 10.

This chain links TRBV29-1 with TRBJ2-3; possible D gene TRBD2, 5 bases. The germline V gene encodes CDR1 SQVTM and CDR2 ANQGSEA. The V end was cut by 5 bases, the J end by 5 bases, with 14 bases between. The CDR3 covers 13 residues. This CDR3 is CSVKRGQVDTQYF. CDR3 coding DNA: TGCAGCGTTAAACGAGGGCAGGTAGATACGCAGTATTTT.

This clone was observed a few times. This rearrangement joins TRBV6-4 to TRBJ1-2; D call uncertain. The CDR3 loop spans 12 amino acids. Germline lookup yields CDR1 MRHNA and CDR2 SNTAGT. The ends were cut back, 3 bases at V and 3 bases at J, with 5 bases in the middle. The CDR3 DNA sequence: TGTGCCAGCAGTGATGGACACTATGGCTACACCTTC. Translated: CASSDGHYGYTF.

This chain connects TRBV9 to TRBJ2-2; D may be TRBD1 or TRBD2 (5 bases each). CDR3 length: 17 residues. Germline V gene sequence: CDR1 SGDLS, CDR2 YYNGEE. V lost 0 bases and J lost 5, with 17 bases in between. The CDR3 DNA follows: TGTGCCAGCAGCGTAGAAGGTTTGAGGGGCAGTACCGGGGAGCTGTTTTTT. This encodes CASSVEGLRGSTGELFF.

The CDR3 sequence: CASSQGAPAMNTEAFF. Here the CDR3 DNA reads TGCGCCAGCAGCCAAGGTGCGCCGGCCATGAACACTGAAGCTTTCTTT. V gene TRBV4-3 combines with J gene TRBJ1-1; D remains ambiguous. Trimming took 1 base from V and 0 from J, leaving 12 bases between them. CDR1 is LGHNA, CDR2 YSLEER, per germline. This CDR3 is built from 16 residues.

The chain employs TRBV18 and TRBJ2-7; 15 positions agree with TRBD2. The CDR3 runs 18 residues. The V gene's germline CDR1 is KGHSH and CDR2 LQKENI. The ends lost 4 bases at V and 1 base at J; junction bases unmatched: 8. The CDR3 sequence: CASSRRTSGGANSYEQYF. The CDR3 DNA follows: TGTGCCAGCTCACGTAGGACTAGCGGGGGGGCTAATTCCTACGAGCAGTACTTC.

This clone has more than one count but fewer than ten. This chain links TRBV25-1 with TRBJ1-1, with 9 bases fitting TRBD1. Germline V gene sequence: CDR1 MGHDK, CDR2 SYGVNS. The V gene end was trimmed by 5 bases and the J gene end by 5 bases; junction bases not matched to a gene: 9. The CDR3 contains 15 residues. The CDR3 DNA reads as TGTGCCAGCAGTCACCCCCATGACAGGGGGACTGAAGCTTTCTTT. Translation: CASSHPHDRGTEAFF.

Relative to its sample, this clone is medium-sized. This sequence joins TRBV5-6 and TRBJ2-7, with D tentatively TRBD1 (6 bases). The CDR3 is made up of 12 amino acids. With 4 bases removed from V and 5 bases from J, the gap between germline ends came to 10 bases. The germline gives CDR1 SGHDT, CDR2 YYEEEE. In nucleotides, the CDR3 is TGTGCCAGCAGCACAGGGAACAACGAGCAGTACTTC. This encodes CASSTGNNEQYF.